The rows below give T cell receptor beta chains drawn from one sample of a study of somatic mutations in cytotoxic T cells in rheumatoid arthritis. Clones were read by immunoSEQ multiplex PCR, and TCRdb kept only the in-frame ones, dropping some. The data show about 3,300 clones, about four fifths seen once. Material for sequencing was CD8+ T cells sorted from blood. The receptor source for this set is a woman aged 50 to 60 with rheumatoid arthritis. CDR3s include the opening cysteine and the closing phenylalanine or tryptophan. D genes are given only for firm matches. Some rows have no size entry. The others give once, few or many, or a class for an expanded clone.

CDR3 DNA,CDR3 protein,D gene,clone size,V gene,J gene
TGTGCCAGCAGCCTCCTACTAGCGGGATCTTTCAATGAGCAGTTCTTC,CASSLLLAGSFNEQFF,TRBD2,NA,TRBV9,TRBJ2-1
TGTGCCGCTAGTCTAGCGGGTAGAAGTACAGATACGCAGTATTTT,CAASLAGRSTDTQYF,TRBD2,NA,TRBV19,TRBJ2-3
TGTGCCAGCAGCCAAGCAGGGACTAGCGGGCCCCGCACAGATACGCAGTATTTT,CASSQAGTSGPRTDTQYF,TRBD2,NA,TRBV4-2,TRBJ2-3
TGTGCCAGCAGCCCGCGAGCGGGGTACAATGAGCAGTTCTTC,CASSPRAGYNEQFF,TRBD2,NA,TRBV7-8,TRBJ2-1
TGTGCCAGTAGTATGACACCGGGACAAAGCCCTAGGTTTTACGACACTGAAGCTTTCTTT,CASSMTPGQSPRFYDTEAFF,NA,NA,TRBV19,TRBJ1-1
TGTGCCAGCTCACCCGACAGGGCCTATGGGCAGTACTTC,CASSPDRAYGQYF,TRBD1,NA,TRBV18,TRBJ2-7
TGTGCCAGCAGCCCCTCAGGCGCTGCTAACTATGGCTACACCTTC,CASSPSGAANYGYTF,NA,NA,TRBV9,TRBJ1-2
TGTGCCAGCAGGAAGACTAGCGGGAGAAATGAGCAGTTCTTC,CASRKTSGRNEQFF,TRBD2,NA,TRBV6-5,TRBJ2-1
TGTGCCAGCAGTGGACTAGACTACGAGCAGTACTTC,CASSGLDYEQYF,NA,NA,TRBV2,TRBJ2-7
TGTGCCAGCAGCATCGGACAGGGATCGAAGGAGACCCAGTACTTC,CASSIGQGSKETQYF,TRBD1,NA,TRBV7-2,TRBJ2-5
TGTGCCAGCAGTGAAGGGGCAGGGAAGTCCTACAATGAGCAGTTCTTC,CASSEGAGKSYNEQFF,NA,NA,TRBV6-1,TRBJ2-1
TGCGCCAGCAGCTACCTCCGAGCGTTCTACGAGCAGTACTTC,CASSYLRAFYEQYF,NA,NA,TRBV10-1,TRBJ2-7
TGTGCCAGCAGCTTAGCGGGGCCCACCTACGAGCAGTACTTC,CASSLAGPTYEQYF,NA,NA,TRBV7-8,TRBJ2-7
TGTGCCAGCGTAAGGGGCGGTTACTACAATGAGCAGTTCTTC,CASVRGGYYNEQFF,NA,NA,TRBV27,TRBJ2-1
TGCGCCAGCAGCCAGTCTCAACTAGCGTCGTGGGAGCAGTACTTC,CASSQSQLASWEQYF,TRBD2,few,TRBV4-1,TRBJ2-7
TGCGCCAGCAGTGAACTAGCGGGAAACGGCGAGCAGTACTTC,CASSELAGNGEQYF,TRBD2,few,TRBV10-1,TRBJ2-7
TGTGCCAGCAGTTACCAGGGGGAAAAACTGTTTTTT,CASSYQGEKLFF,NA,NA,TRBV6-5,TRBJ1-4
TGCGCCAGCGGGAACGGGCCCTCCCGGGGGGACGGCAATCAGCCCCAGCATTTT,CASGNGPSRGDGNQPQHF,NA,NA,TRBV10-2,TRBJ1-5
TGTGCCAGTAGTATAATGACTAGCGGAAGCCTTGAGGAGCAGTACTTC,CASSIMTSGSLEEQYF,TRBD2,NA,TRBV19,TRBJ2-7
TGTGCCACCACAGCGGGCCTTTTCAATGAGCAGTTCTTC,CATTAGLFNEQFF,NA,few,TRBV28,TRBJ2-1
TGCGCCAGCAGCCACGACACTAGCGGGAGGGCAGATACGCAGTATTTT,CASSHDTSGRADTQYF,TRBD2,NA,TRBV4-1,TRBJ2-3
TGCGCCGGTTCTTTTAGGGGGCGTACTACGGATGAGCAGTTCTTC,CAGSFRGRTTDEQFF,TRBD1,NA,TRBV5-1,TRBJ2-1
TGTGCCAGAAGCTCAGCCCGGGACACGAGCCAAGAGACCCAGTACTTC,CARSSARDTSQETQYF,NA,once,TRBV5-3,TRBJ2-5
TGTGCCACCAGCAGAGATCGTCAGTTCAATCAGCCCCAGCATTTT,CATSRDRQFNQPQHF,NA,NA,TRBV15,TRBJ1-5
TGTGCCAGCAGCCAAGAATTTCGGGATGGCACCGGGGAGCTGTTTTTT,CASSQEFRDGTGELFF,NA,few,TRBV4-2,TRBJ2-2
TGTGCCACCAGCAGAGAGGGGCAAAGCTCCTACGAGCAGTACTTC,CATSREGQSSYEQYF,NA,NA,TRBV15,TRBJ2-7
TGTGCCAGCAGGGGGGGTGGAAATGAGCAGTTCTTC,CASRGGGNEQFF,NA,few,TRBV5-8,TRBJ2-1
TGTGCCAGCAGGGGGACAGGGGTGGATGAAAAACTGTTTTTT,CASRGTGVDEKLFF,TRBD1,NA,TRBV2,TRBJ1-4
TGTGCCAGCAGTTTATCGGTGATAGCGGGACGTGAGCAGTTCTTC,CASSLSVIAGREQFF,TRBD2,NA,TRBV27,TRBJ2-1
TGTGCCAGCAGTCCCTCAAGGGGTCCGTACGAGCAGTACTTC,CASSPSRGPYEQYF,NA,NA,TRBV27,TRBJ2-7
TGCACCAGCAGCCAAGATCCGCGACTAGCCAACAATGAGCAGTTCTTC,CTSSQDPRLANNEQFF,NA,NA,TRBV1,TRBJ2-1
TGTGCCAGCAAAGCGGGGGCCCTCCCCATGAACACTGAAGCTTTCTTT,CASKAGALPMNTEAFF,NA,NA,TRBV14,TRBJ1-1
TGTGCCAGCAGTTACACGACCGGGACTAGCGCCTATGAGCAGTTCTTC,CASSYTTGTSAYEQFF,TRBD2,NA,TRBV6-5,TRBJ2-1
TGTGCCAGCAGTTTTTTTAGCGGGGACAAAAACATTCAGTACTTC,CASSFFSGDKNIQYF,TRBD2,NA,TRBV6-5,TRBJ2-4
TGTGCCAGCAGCGTACTAGCGACCTCCTACGAGCAGTACTTC,CASSVLATSYEQYF,NA,few,TRBV9,TRBJ2-7
TGTGCCAGCAGCTTATGGAACAGCCAAGAGACCCAGTACTTC,CASSLWNSQETQYF,NA,NA,TRBV7-6,TRBJ2-5
TGTGCCAGCAGCTTATTAACTAGCGGGAGTATCACCGGGGAGCTGTTTTTT,CASSLLTSGSITGELFF,TRBD2,NA,TRBV7-9,TRBJ2-2
TGTGCCAGCTCACCACGTCCTGGACAGACGGAGAGGGAGCTGTTTTTT,CASSPRPGQTERELFF,NA,once,TRBV18,TRBJ2-2
TGTGCCAGCAGGATCCTAGCGGGACCCAACACCGGGGAGCTGTTTTTT,CASRILAGPNTGELFF,TRBD2,NA,TRBV28,TRBJ2-2
TGTGCCAGCAGTCCCCAGGGGGAGACCCAGTACTTC,CASSPQGETQYF,NA,NA,TRBV6-5,TRBJ2-5
TGTGCCAGCGAACGAGAGGGACTAGCGGGAATCGAGCAGTACTTC,CASEREGLAGIEQYF,TRBD2,few,TRBV28,TRBJ2-7